The 22 T cell receptor beta chains given below trace back to one sample, sequenced in a study of T cells after yellow fever vaccination. TCRdb reprocessed the 5' RACE reads with MiXCR, giving one entry per CDR3 protein. The sample carries some 350,000 distinct CDR3 sequences, roughly 3.9% recorded once. The source material was PBMCs, sampled 5 days after the yellow fever booster vaccination. These receptors were obtained from a man between 18 and 35 years old who received the YFV17D yellow fever vaccine.

CDR3 region: CASSLTGASEAFF. The CDR3 DNA is TGCGCCAGCAGCCTGACAGGGGCGTCTGAAGCTTTCTTT. The V gene is TRBV5-1, the J gene TRBJ1-1, with 8 bases fitting TRBD1. CDR1 is SGHRS and CDR2 is YFSETQ in the germline V gene. This CDR3 has 13 amino acids. The trim removed 4 bases at V and 6 bases at J, leaving 5 bases unmatched.

At least ten counts were recorded for this clonotype. This rearrangement joins TRBV7-2 to TRBJ1-2, with TRBD1 identical over 7 bases. Germline lookup yields CDR1 SGHTA and CDR2 FQGNSA. J was trimmed by 7 bases and V by 4 bases; bases with no gene match: 6. This CDR3 has 13 residues. This chain's CDR3 is CASSSPTGAGYTF. The CDR3 DNA is TGTGCCAGCAGCTCTCCAACAGGGGCTGGCTACACCTTC. The full variable domain, rest sourced from reference TRBV7-2 and TRBJ1-2, is GAGVSQSPSNKVTEKGKDVELRCDPISGHTALYWYRQSLGQGLEFLIYFQGNSAPDKSGLPSDRFSAERTGGSVSTLTIQRTQQEDSAVYLCASSSPTGAGYTFGSGTRLTVV.

This clonotype appeared a few times. The chain carries TRBV27 and TRBJ2-1, with 9 bases identical to TRBD2. V lost 5 bases to trimming and J lost 2 bases; unmatched junction nucleotides: 7. This CDR3 has 16 amino acids. Germline V gives CDR1 MNHEY, CDR2 SMNVEV (reference sequence). This CDR3 is CASSPLGGGAYNEQFF. For the CDR3, the DNA is TGTGCCAGCAGTCCCCTTGGCGGGGGGGCCTACAATGAGCAGTTCTTC.

This clonotype has just a few counts. The chain has TRBV6-5 and TRBJ2-2; D is perhaps TRBD1 or TRBD2 (5 bases each). The germline V and J ends were trimmed by 6 bases and 6 bases, with 20 bases remaining between them. The CDR3 runs to 16 residues. The germline V gene has CDR1 MNHEY and CDR2 SVGAGI. CDR3 coding DNA: TGTGCCAGCAGCACGGTGGGCAGCGTGGGGGCCGGGGAGCTGTTTTTT. Its protein product is CASSTVGSVGAGELFF.

This clonotype was counted ten times or more. The chain recombines TRBV5-1 with TRBJ2-3, with 12 bases that match TRBD2. This CDR3 is built from 15 residues. Trimming at V came to 3 bases and at J to 3 bases, leaving 2 bases not matched to a gene. From germline, CDR1 is SGHRS and CDR2 YFSETQ. Written as DNA, the CDR3 is TGCGCCAGCAGCTCTGGACTAGCGGGGACAGATACGCAGTATTTT. Residues: CASSSGLAGTDTQYF.

In this sample, this clonotype turned up a few times. This chain connects TRBV5-6 to TRBJ2-7; 7 bases map to TRBD1. This CDR3 region has 13 residues. Looked up from germline, CDR1 is SGHDT and CDR2 is YYEEEE. Germline trimming cut 4 bases from V and 1 base from J; bases unmatched to any gene: 2. CDR3 residues: CASSDRVSYEQYF. In DNA, the CDR3 is TGTGCCAGCAGCGACAGGGTATCCTACGAGCAGTACTTC. Drawing the rest from reference TRBV5-6 and TRBJ2-7, the complete variable domain is DAGVTQSPTHLIKTRGQQVTLRCSPKSGHDTVSWYQQALGQGPQFIFQYYEEEERQRGNFPDRFSGHQFPNYSSELNVNALLLGDSALYLCASSDRVSYEQYFGPGTRLTVT.

This clonotype was seen more than once but under ten times. V gene TRBV28 combines with J gene TRBJ2-7; possibly TRBD1 or TRBD2 for D (5 bases each). The germline V and J ends were trimmed by 3 bases and 6 bases, with 21 bases remaining between them. Germline CDR1 is MDHEN and CDR2 is SYDVKM. This CDR3 is built from 16 residues. The CDR3 DNA sequence: TGTGCCAGCAGTTTCCCCGGACCACCCGGGGCTGTCGAGCAGTACTTC. Its protein product is CASSFPGPPGAVEQYF.

V gene TRBV10-3 combines with J gene TRBJ2-5; D not resolved. Between the trimmed V and J ends, which lost 5 bases and 2 bases, there was a span of 6 bases. Per germline, CDR1 ENHRY and CDR2 SYGVKD. There are 12 residues in the CDR3. CDR3 residues: CAISTGQETQYF. The CDR3 nucleotides read TGTGCCATCAGTACGGGTCAAGAGACCCAGTACTTC.

The table lists this clonotype with a few counts. This chain uses TRBV20-1 with TRBJ1-1, with D possibly TRBD1 on 5 matching bases. Germline V gene sequence: CDR1 DFQATT, CDR2 SNEGSKA (reference sequence). This CDR3 has 15 residues. V was trimmed by 4 bases and J by 0 bases, leaving 15 bases between them. CDR3 amino acids: CSATDQGALNTEAFF. The DNA of the CDR3 is TGCAGTGCTACCGATCAAGGGGCCCTGAACACTGAAGCTTTCTTT.

The chain recombines TRBV4-1 with TRBJ2-7; TRBD2 matches 10 bases. The length of the CDR3 is 15 residues. The germline V gene encodes CDR1 MGHRA and CDR2 YSYEKL. The J segment lost 4 bases and the V segment lost 0 bases, leaving 3 bases of the junction unmatched. CDR3 bases: TGCGCCAGCAGCCAAGATCCTAGCGGGGGATACGAGCAGTACGTC. This translates into CASSQDPSGGYEQYV.

A few counts support this clonotype. V usage is TRBV23-1 and J usage is TRBJ1-5; D possibly corresponds to TRBD1 (6 bases). TRBV23-1 is marked as an open reading frame, function uncertain. This CDR3 region has 15 residues. V shed 0 bases and J shed 7 bases, with 13 bases lying between them. For the CDR3, the DNA is TGCGCCAGCAGTCAATCGAAGGGGGAAACCCAGCCCCAGCATTTT. It specifies CASSQSKGETQPQHF.

This clonotype has a handful of counts. Here the CDR3 reads CASSYSSLTGEPQHF. CDR3 DNA sequence: TGTGCCAGCAGTTACTCGTCCCTTACAGGAGAGCCCCAGCATTTT. The V call is TRBV6-2 or TRBV6-3, the J call TRBJ1-5; the D gene is possibly TRBD1 (5 bases). The CDR3 contains 15 residues. Germline V CDR1 and CDR2: MNHEY, SVGEGT. V lost 0 bases to trimming and J lost 8 bases, with 14 bases between them.

There are a few counts of this clonotype. The chain employs TRBV29-1 and TRBJ1-2, with 9 bases matching TRBD1. After removal of 3 bases from V and 3 bases from J, the junction contained 8 bases not matched to a gene. CDR3 size: 15 residues. Germline CDR1 and CDR2: SQVTM and ANQGSEA. The CDR3 DNA reads TGCAGCGTTGATGGAAGGGACAGGGCGGACTATGGCTACACCTTC. It translates to CSVDGRDRADYGYTF.

This chain joins TRBV7-2 and TRBJ1-1; D is ambiguous. The CDR3 sequence is 14 residues long. The germline gives CDR1 SGHTA, CDR2 FQGNSA. Trimming cost V 3 bases and J 3 bases, with 11 bases left between them. The CDR3 nucleotides read TGTGCCAGCAGCTTTACATTTCTTGACACTGAAGCTTTCTTT. This encodes CASSFTFLDTEAFF.

This clonotype occurred a few times. The chain links TRBV6-5 to TRBJ2-6; tentatively, D is TRBD2 (5 bases). The germline V gene encodes CDR1 MNHEY and CDR2 SVGAGI. The CDR3 has 15 amino acids. V lost 5 bases and J 4 bases, leaving 12 bases between the germline ends. The chain's CDR3 is CASSLEGRGANVLTF. The CDR3 DNA reads TGTGCCAGCAGTCTCGAGGGCCGAGGGGCCAACGTCCTGACTTTC.

This clonotype has just a few counts. The chain's CDR3 is CASSPDSHTEAFF. DNA of the CDR3: TGTGCCAGCAGCCCCGACAGCCACACTGAAGCTTTCTTT. The chain carries TRBV7-9 and TRBJ1-1; D might be TRBD1 (5 bases). Per germline, CDR1 SEHNR and CDR2 FQNEAQ (reference sequence). This CDR3 has 13 amino acids. The V gene lost 5 bases and the J gene lost 3 bases, with 10 bases spanning the gap.

The sample holds many counts of this clonotype. The chain links TRBV6-5 to TRBJ2-5, with 13 positions matching TRBD2. The CDR3 has 17 amino acids. Germline V gene sequence: CDR1 MNHEY, CDR2 SVGAGI. V dropped 5 bases and J dropped 5; count of bases not matched to a gene: 11. As DNA, the CDR3 is TGTGCCAGCAGTCACCGGACTAGCGGGGGAACACGGGAGACCCAGTACTTC. This sequence encodes CASSHRTSGGTRETQYF.

Many counts were recorded for this clonotype. The rearrangement uses TRBV30 and TRBJ1-5; 11 positions agree with TRBD1. This CDR3 is 17 amino acids long. Unmatched junction bases numbered 7, after V lost 3 bases and J lost 0 bases. In germline, CDR1 is GTSNPN, CDR2 SVGIG (reference sequence). The CDR3, as DNA: TGTGCCTGGAGCCGCGGGACAGGGGGATATAGCAATCAGCCCCAGCATTTT. Translating gives CAWSRGTGGYSNQPQHF.

At least ten counts were recorded for this clonotype. The J gene is TRBJ1-1, the V gene TRBV5-1; maybe TRBD1 (5 bases). CDR1 SGHRS and CDR2 YFSETQ come from the germline V gene. The CDR3 has 14 amino acids. V gave up 0 bases and J gave up 5 bases, with 11 bases separating them. CDR3 DNA: TGCGCCAGCAGCTTGGGTGGGGGTGGAACTGAAGCTTTCTTT. This encodes CASSLGGGGTEAFF.

This clonotype was seen a handful of times. The chain joins TRBV27 to TRBJ1-6; 7 bases fit TRBD1. The germline V gene has CDR1 MNHEY and CDR2 SMNVEV (reference sequence). Germline trimming cut 5 bases from V and 0 bases from J; bases unmatched to any gene: 7. This CDR3 has 17 amino acids. The CDR3 is CASSPQTGSSYNSPLHF. For the CDR3, the DNA is TGTGCCAGCAGTCCGCAGACAGGGAGCTCCTATAATTCACCCCTCCACTTT.

The rearrangement uses TRBV18 and TRBJ1-4, with D possibly matching TRBD1 (6 bases). The V end was cut by 3 bases, the J end by 0 bases, with 8 bases between. Germline-derived CDR1 and CDR2 are KGHSH and LQKENI. The length of the CDR3 is 15 residues. CDR3 in amino acids: CASSPRQATNEKLFF. In nucleotides, the CDR3 is TGTGCCAGCTCACCTCGACAGGCAACTAATGAAAAACTGTTTTTT.

This clonotype occurred many times. The chain joins TRBV29-1 to TRBJ2-1; D not resolved. V dropped 7 bases and J dropped 3 bases, with 13 bases sitting between them. This CDR3 region has 13 residues. The germline gives CDR1 SQVTM, CDR2 ANQGSEA. The CDR3 region is CSGQDPNYNEQFF. CDR3 coding DNA: TGCAGCGGTCAGGACCCCAACTACAATGAGCAGTTCTTC.